This TCR beta chain appears in the sequencing data of a study of OX40 agonist ivuxolimab in advanced cancers. The CDR3 runs 15 residues. With 2 bases clipped from V and 2 bases from J, the junction kept 5 bases outside the gene matches. Germline V lookup: CDR1 MNHEY, CDR2 SVGAGI. Here immunoSEQ multiplex PCR was the method, and the copy in TCRdb shows in-frame clones only, minus some. The data show about 40,000 clones, approximately 83% seen once. The sequence was collected from an adult with an advanced solid tumor such as melanoma, head and neck, liver or kidney cancer. The chain links TRBV6-5 to TRBJ1-2, with TRBD1 matching over 7 bases. This sample comprised CD4+ or CD8+ T cells sorted from blood, obtained in a trial of the OX40 agonist ivuxolimab. The CDR3 sequence is CASSYRGTANYGYTF. CDR3 nucleotide sequence: TGTGCCAGCAGTTACCGCGGGACAGCGAACTATGGCTACACCTTC.